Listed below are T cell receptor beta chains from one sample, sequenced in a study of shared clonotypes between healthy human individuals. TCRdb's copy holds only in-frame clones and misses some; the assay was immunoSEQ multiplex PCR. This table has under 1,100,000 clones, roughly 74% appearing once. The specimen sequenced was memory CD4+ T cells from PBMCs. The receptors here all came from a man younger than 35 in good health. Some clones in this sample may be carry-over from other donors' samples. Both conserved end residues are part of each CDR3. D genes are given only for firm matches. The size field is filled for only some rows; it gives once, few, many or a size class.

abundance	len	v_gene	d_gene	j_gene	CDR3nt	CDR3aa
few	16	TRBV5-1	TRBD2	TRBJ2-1	TGCGCCAGCAGCTCCAGCTTGGGCGGGAGCGACAATGAGCAGTTCTTC	CASSSSLGGSDNEQFF
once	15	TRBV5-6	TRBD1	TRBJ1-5	TGTGCCAGCAGCTCCCGGGACAGGAGATATCAGCCCCAGCATTTT	CASSSRDRRYQPQHF
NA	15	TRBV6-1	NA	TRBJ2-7	TGTGCCAGCAAACCATTAAAAGCGCCCGCGTCCGAGCAGTACTTC	CASKPLKAPASEQYF
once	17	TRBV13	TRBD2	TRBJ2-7	TGTGCCAGCAGCATCCTGGGGACTAGCGGGAGCTGGTACGAGCAGTACTTC	CASSILGTSGSWYEQYF
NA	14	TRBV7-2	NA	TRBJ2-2	TGTGCCAGCAGCTTAGAGGTTGGGGCAGGGGAGCTGTTTTTT	CASSLEVGAGELFF
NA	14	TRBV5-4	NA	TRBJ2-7	TGTGCCAGCAGCTTGAATGGGGGGCTCTACGAGCAGTACTTC	CASSLNGGLYEQYF
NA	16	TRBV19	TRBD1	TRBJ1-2	TGTGCCAGTAAAGCCGGGGACAGGGCCGGATTTTCGGGCTACACCTTC	CASKAGDRAGFSGYTF
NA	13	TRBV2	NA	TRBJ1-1	TGTGCCAGCAGTGGCCCCCGGGGCACTGAAGCTTTCTTT	CASSGPRGTEAFF
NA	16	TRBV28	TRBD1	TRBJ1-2	TGTGCCAGCAGTCGACCCGGACAGGGGGATAACTATGGCTACACCTTC	CASSRPGQGDNYGYTF
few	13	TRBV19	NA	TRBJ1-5	TGTGCCAGTAGTACCCAACGTAATCAGCCCCAGCATTTT	CASSTQRNQPQHF
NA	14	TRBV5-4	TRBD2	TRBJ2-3	TGTGCCAGCAGCCCGGATGGGCTAGCGGGCGAGCAGTATTTT	CASSPDGLAGEQYF
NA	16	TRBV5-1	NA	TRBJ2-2	TGCGCCAGCAGCTTTGCGGCGGACACCAACACCGGGGAGCTGTTTTTT	CASSFAADTNTGELFF
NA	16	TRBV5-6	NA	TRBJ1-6	TGTGCCAGCAGCTTCCTGACCGCGGGAATTAATTCACCCCTCCACTTT	CASSFLTAGINSPLHF
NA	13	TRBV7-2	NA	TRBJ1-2	TGTGCCAGCAGCTTAGGGGGCCTTAAGGGTTACACCTTC	CASSLGGLKGYTF
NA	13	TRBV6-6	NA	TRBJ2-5	TGTGCCAGCAGCCGGGACGTCCAAGAGACCCAGTACTTC	CASSRDVQETQYF
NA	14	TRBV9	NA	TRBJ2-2	TGTGCCAGCAGCGTAGCACCCGGGGACGGGGAGCTGTTTTTT	CASSVAPGDGELFF
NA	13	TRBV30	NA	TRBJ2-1	TGTGCCTGGAGTGGTCCTGCCGGTCATGAGCAGTTCTTC	CAWSGPAGHEQFF
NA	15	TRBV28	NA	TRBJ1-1	TGTGCCAGCAGTCCCCGTCGTATTCCGAACACTGAAGCTTTCTTT	CASSPRRIPNTEAFF
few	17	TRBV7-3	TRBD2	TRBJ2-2	TGTGCCAGCAGCCCGGACCTGGCTAGCGGGAGAACCGGGGAGCTGTTTTTT	CASSPDLASGRTGELFF
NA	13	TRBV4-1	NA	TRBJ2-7	TGCGCCAGCAGCTTCAAGGGTGGGTTGCGGCAGTACTTC	CASSFKGGLRQYF
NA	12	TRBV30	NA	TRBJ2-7	TGTGCCTGGAGCCCCGGGGCCCACGAGCAGTACTTC	CAWSPGAHEQYF
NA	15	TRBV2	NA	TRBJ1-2	TGTGCCAGCAGTCCCCAGGGGCAGGGGAGCTATGGCTACACCTTC	CASSPQGQGSYGYTF
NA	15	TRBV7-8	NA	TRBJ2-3	TGTGCCAGCAGCCAGGGAAACCCTAGCACAGATACGCAGTATTTT	CASSQGNPSTDTQYF
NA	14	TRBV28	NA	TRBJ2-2	TGTGCCAGCTCCCCTGTGGGTTACACCGGGGAGCTGTTTTTT	CASSPVGYTGELFF
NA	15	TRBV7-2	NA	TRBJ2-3	TGTGCCAGCAGCCCCCCGAACCACAGCACAGATACGCAGTATTTT	CASSPPNHSTDTQYF
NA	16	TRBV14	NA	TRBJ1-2	TGTGCCAGCAGCCAAGACTGGGCGGGAGCTAACTATGGCTACACCTTC	CASSQDWAGANYGYTF
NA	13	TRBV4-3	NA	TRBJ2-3	TGCGCCAGCAGCCAAGGGTTCACAGATACGCAGTATTTT	CASSQGFTDTQYF
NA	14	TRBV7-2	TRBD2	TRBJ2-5	TGTGCCAGCAGCTTAGGGGGAGGGAGGGAGACCCAGTACTTC	CASSLGGGRETQYF
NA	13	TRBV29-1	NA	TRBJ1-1	TGCAGCGTTGAAGCCCCCGGGGCCGGGGGAGCTTTCTTT	CSVEAPGAGGAFF
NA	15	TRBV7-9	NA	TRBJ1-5	TGTGCCAGCAGCTTAAGTTGGACAGAGAATCAGCCCCAGCATTTT	CASSLSWTENQPQHF
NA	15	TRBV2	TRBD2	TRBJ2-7	TGTGCCAGCAGCCGCGGGACTAGCGGGATGGGCGAGCAGTACTTC	CASSRGTSGMGEQYF
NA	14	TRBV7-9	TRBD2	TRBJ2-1	TGTGCCAGCAGAAGGACTAGCGGGAGGGGTGAGCAGTTCTTC	CASRRTSGRGEQFF
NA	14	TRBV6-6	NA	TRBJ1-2	TGTGCCAGCAGTTACGCGGCAGCCAACTATGGCTACACCTTC	CASSYAAANYGYTF
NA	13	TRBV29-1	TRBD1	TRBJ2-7	TGCAGCGTTGAGGTGGACAGGGTTAACGAGCAGTACTTC	CSVEVDRVNEQYF
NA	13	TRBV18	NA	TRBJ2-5	TGTGCCAGCTCACCACCGACGGCAGGGGCCCAGTACTTC	CASSPPTAGAQYF
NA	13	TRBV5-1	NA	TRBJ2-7	TGCGCCAGCAGCCTGACCTATACCTACGAGCAGTACTTC	CASSLTYTYEQYF
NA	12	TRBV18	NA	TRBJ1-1	TGTGCCAGCTCACCACAGGGAGATGAAGCTTTCTTT	CASSPQGDEAFF
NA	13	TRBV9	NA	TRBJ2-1	TGTGCCAGCAGCCCAGGGGACGAGAATGAGCAGTTCTTC	CASSPGDENEQFF
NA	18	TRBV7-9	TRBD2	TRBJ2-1	TGTGCCAGCAGCAAAGTTGGAGTCCTAGCGGGAGACATCGGCGAGCAGTTCTTC	CASSKVGVLAGDIGEQFF
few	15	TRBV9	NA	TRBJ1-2	TGTGCCAGCAGCGGGGAGGGACTCGAGGGCTATGGCTACACCTTC	CASSGEGLEGYGYTF
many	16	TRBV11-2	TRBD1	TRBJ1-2	TGTGCCAGCAGCCTACATTCCGGGACAGCTAACTATGGCTACACCTTC	CASSLHSGTANYGYTF
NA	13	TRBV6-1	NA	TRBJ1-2	TGTGCCAGCAGTGATATGATGAGAGGGGGCTACACCTTC	CASSDMMRGGYTF
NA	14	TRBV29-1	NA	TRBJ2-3	TGCAGCGTTGAAGCAGGACTTCTCACAGATACGCAGTATTTT	CSVEAGLLTDTQYF
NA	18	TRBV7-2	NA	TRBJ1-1	TGTGCCAGCAGCCCGAAAACCGGGACACTCCAGGGGAACACTGAAGCTTTCTTT	CASSPKTGTLQGNTEAFF
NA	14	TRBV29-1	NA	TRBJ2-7	TGCAGCGCCGGTGGACAGACGTCAACCTACGAGCAGTACTTC	CSAGGQTSTYEQYF
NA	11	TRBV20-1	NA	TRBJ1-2	TGCAGCGTGAGGGGGGCGGATGGCTACACCTTC	CSVRGADGYTF
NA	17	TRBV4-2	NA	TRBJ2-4	TGTGCCAGCAGCCAAGTTCGAGGGGGGACAGCCAAAAACATTCAGTACTTC	CASSQVRGGTAKNIQYF
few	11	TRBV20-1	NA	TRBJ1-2	TGCAGTGTTGGGAGAAACTATGGCTACACCTTC	CSVGRNYGYTF
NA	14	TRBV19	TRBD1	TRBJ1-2	TGTGCCAGTAACATCGGACAGGGCTTCTATGGCTACACCTTC	CASNIGQGFYGYTF
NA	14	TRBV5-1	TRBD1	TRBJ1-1	TGCGCCAGCAGCTTAAACACAGGGGTAGACGCAGCTTTCTTT	CASSLNTGVDAAFF
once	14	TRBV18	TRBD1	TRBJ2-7	TGTGCCAGCTCACCCCGGACAGGGGGGGACGAGCAGTACTTC	CASSPRTGGDEQYF
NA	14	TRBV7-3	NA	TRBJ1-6	TGTGCCAGCAGCTTAAATACAGCGTATACACCCCTCCACTTT	CASSLNTAYTPLHF